A single sample gave rise to the 3 T cell receptor beta chains below, sequenced in a study of control samples from healthy donors and cancer patients. Profiled with immunoSEQ multiplex PCR; TCRdb holds only in-frame clones, not every one. The sample holds 150,000 or so clones, 90% to 95% seen once. The specimen sequenced was blood. The receptors originated from a middle-aged man in good health.

The table lists this clone with a count of one. The J gene is TRBJ2-5, the V gene TRBV6-6, with D perhaps TRBD1 (6 bases). Germline-derived CDR1 and CDR2 are MNHNY and SVGAGI (reference sequence). CDR3 length: 14 residues. The V and J ends lost 11 bases and 4 bases respectively, with 20 bases between them. The CDR3 region is CAGKDSLYGETQYF. The CDR3 coding sequence is TGTGCCGGAAAGGACAGTTTGTATGGAGAGACCCAGTACTTC.

CDR3 loop: CAISDLQGVYEQYF. Here the CDR3 DNA reads TGTGCCATCAGTGACTTACAGGGGGTCTACGAGCAGTACTTC. V gene TRBV10-3 combines with J gene TRBJ2-7; TRBD1 matches 8 bases. CDR1 and CDR2 from the germline V gene are ENHRY and SYGVKD. This CDR3 is built from 14 residues. V shed 3 bases, J shed 3 bases, and the junction held 4 bases outside the gene matches.

V is TRBV6-5 and J is TRBJ2-3, with 8 bases matching TRBD2. The junction had 9 bases not matched to a gene; V was cut back by 10 bases and J by 6 bases. CDR3 length equals 13 residues. From germline, CDR1 is MNHEY and CDR2 SVGAGI. The CDR3, as DNA: TGTGCCACCTACGGGGGGGCATCTGATACGCAGTATTTT. This gives the protein CATYGGASDTQYF.